The text below deals with one T cell receptor (beta chain). Its antigen is unidentified. The germline gives CDR1 MGHDK, CDR2 SYGVNS. V lost 3 bases and J lost 0; bases outside the gene matches: 8. This CDR3 region has 17 residues. This sample was included in a study of radiotherapy plus CTLA-4 blockade in lung cancer. Study in general: Disease control was achieved by 31% of patients, and objective responses by more than 15%. Study results and caveats: Dynamics of early blood T cell clones, together with interferon-beta, were reportedly the best predictors of response. In blood, tumor-derived TCR clones expanded after radiotherapy plus ipilimumab.

Profiling relied on immunoSEQ multiplex PCR, and the TCRdb table lists in-frame clones only, not all of them. The sample carries 95,000 to 150,000 clones, 85% to 90% recorded once. With ipilimumab providing CTLA-4 blockade, focal radiation was administered to patients who had chemo-refractory metastatic non-small-cell lung cancer. This receptor was identified in a human donor with non-small cell lung cancer that progressed on radiotherapy plus ipilimumab. Sequenced material: peripheral blood, taken from a patient treated with radiotherapy plus ipilimumab. V is TRBV25-1 and J is TRBJ2-7; 10 bases are shared with TRBD1. CDR3 amino acids: CASSDLGTGVSSYEQYF. The CDR3 nucleotides are TGTGCCAGCAGTGACCTCGGGACAGGGGTCAGCTCCTACGAGCAGTACTTC.